This TCR beta chain is drawn from a study of blood T cell repertoires in COVID-19 (dated by TCRdb to 2019 to 2021). With regard to the full study: The collaborator samples originated in the United States, Italy and Spain and spanned the acute and convalescent phases of COVID-19. A de-identified subject ID, COVID-19 status, age in years and sex were almost always included in the sample metadata. The prospective study material was composed of cDNA or gDNA derived from T cells, B-cell-depleted T cells, or PBMCs. The samples were drawn from two sources: the first 160 participants of the ongoing ImmuneRACE study, and over 950 subjects contributed by 6 global collaborators. Where HLA class I and class II types were available, the types were taken from metadata supplied by the sample provider, not from assay-based typing. The repertoires were made available in a free public database intended to serve as a resource for research on the immune response to SARS-CoV-2. The dataset comprised deeply sampled blood TCRbeta repertoires from subjects exposed to, actively infected with, or recovered from COVID-19.

This clone has just one count. Its antigen has not been determined. Nothing much larger sits one base from this clone, and base qualities are not available. Study-wide conclusions, independent of this receptor: Clinical and demographic metadata were provided uncurated, with the amount varying by source and participant.

The CDR3, cysteine through phenylalanine, is 17 amino acids long. Here the CDR3 DNA is all that survives: 51 bases in frame from base 1. Compared with germline, V lacks 1 base and J lacks 4 bases; bases without a gene match: 9. CDR1 and CDR2, per the germline V gene, are SGHVS and FQNEAQ. TCRbeta CDR3 regions were amplified from genomic DNA by means of the immunoSEQ Assay, a bias-controlled multiplex PCR. On the authors' methods: Nucleated cell counts per sample were estimated from amplification of reference gene primers within the assay. To quantify the absolute abundance of each unique TCRbeta CDR3 rearrangement, sequence reads were collapsed and filtered. For each sample, productive Simpson clonality was calculated as the square root of Simpson's diversity index over productive rearrangements. The table was pulled from immuneACCESS by TCRdb, which kept in-frame rearrangements only. Such tables lose some clones; where checked, under half of the loss comes from unresolved V genes, and the rest has no known cause. V and J calls plus clone size are reproduced from that table; the DNA served to infer D and trimming. For this sample there are around 340,000 clones; 86% appear just once. The top ten constitute roughly 4% of the sample.

Participants in the prospective study were aged about 18 to 95 years, lived in over 20 United States geographic areas, and enrolled through a virtual design. To assign participants to cohorts, the prospective study relied on clinical history that participants themselves reported in a screening survey and a study questionnaire. In the prospective study, whole blood, serum and a nasopharyngeal or oropharyngeal swab were collected from each participant by mobile phlebotomists. Prospective study participants could optionally give additional blood draws and questionnaires over a roughly two-month period. Blood samples from the prospective study were shipped frozen or at room temperature prior to DNA extraction.

Specimen: PBMCs or T cells enriched from blood (not recorded which). The chain is made from TRBV7-8 and TRBJ1-5; TRBD1 agrees with 8 junctional bases. This sequence was found in a woman in her thirties or forties with acute COVID-19. The nucleotide sequence reads as follows: TGTGCCAGCAGCTTAGGGACAGGGTTTAGGGGAAATCAGCCCCAGCATTTT. Its translation is CASSLGTGFRGNQPQHF.